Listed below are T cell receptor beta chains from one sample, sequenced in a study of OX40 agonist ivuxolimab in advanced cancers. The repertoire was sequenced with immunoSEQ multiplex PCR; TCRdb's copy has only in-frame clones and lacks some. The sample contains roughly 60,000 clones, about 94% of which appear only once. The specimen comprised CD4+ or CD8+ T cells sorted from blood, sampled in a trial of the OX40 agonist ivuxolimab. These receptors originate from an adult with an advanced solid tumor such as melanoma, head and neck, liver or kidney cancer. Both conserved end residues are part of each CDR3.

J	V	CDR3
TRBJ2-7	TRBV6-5	CASSPYGEQYF
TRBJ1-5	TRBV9	CASSVEAGEQPQHF
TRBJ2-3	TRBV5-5	CASSLTGGPADTQYF
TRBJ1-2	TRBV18	CASSGWEDYGYTF
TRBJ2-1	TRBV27	CASSLSSQGNNEQFF
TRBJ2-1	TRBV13	CASSTPLAGSNEQFF
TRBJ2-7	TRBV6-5	CASGPDEQYF
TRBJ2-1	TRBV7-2	CASSPSWDEQFF
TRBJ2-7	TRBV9	CASSVGTSGGNEQYF
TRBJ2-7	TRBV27	CASSFPEGQQYF
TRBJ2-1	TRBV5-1	CASSRGTSGYSYNEQFF
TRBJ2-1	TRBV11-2	CASSLDHSLYNEQFF
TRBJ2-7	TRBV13	CASSERGEQYF
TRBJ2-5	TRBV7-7	CASSLTSGQGKTQYF
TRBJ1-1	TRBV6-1	CASSEFRTGYEAFF
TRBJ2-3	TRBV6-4	CASSDQGLLTDTQYF
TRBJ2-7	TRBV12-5	CASGLSGIYEQYF
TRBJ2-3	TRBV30	CAWSVLSGGTRVTTDTQYF
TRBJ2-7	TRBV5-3	CATYGGVGEQYF
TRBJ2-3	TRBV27	CASSSSGFGLAGVGDTQYF
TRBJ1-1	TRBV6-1	CASRHDSQAFF
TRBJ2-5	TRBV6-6	CASSYSGGGKETQYF